This entry lists 16 T cell receptor beta chains sequenced from one sample in a study of graft-versus-host responses after intestinal transplantation. The repertoire was sequenced with immunoSEQ multiplex PCR; TCRdb's copy has only in-frame clones and lacks some. The table records roughly 110,000 clones, around nine tenths of them present only once. Antigen specificity for these receptors is unknown. The input for sequencing was unstimulated CD4+ T cells sorted from spleen or lymph node cells, taken before transplant. The receptor source for this set is a human donor who was the organ donor for an intestinal transplant.

The chain combines TRBV6-1 with TRBJ2-7, with 14 bases that match TRBD2. The CDR3 is 15 residues long. Trimming cost V 6 bases and J 0 bases; bases outside gene matches: 1. Germline-derived CDR1 and CDR2 are MNHNS and SASEGT. CDR3 sequence: CASRGTSGGSYEQYF. The CDR3 DNA follows: TGTGCCAGCAGAGGGACTAGCGGGGGCTCCTACGAGCAGTACTTC.

This rearrangement joins TRBV18 to TRBJ2-3; D is unclear. Germline lookup yields CDR1 KGHSH and CDR2 LQKENI. The CDR3 has 12 residues. V lost 3 bases and J 2 bases, leaving 3 bases between the germline ends. The CDR3 DNA is TGTGCCAGCTCACCGGCCACAGATACGCAGTATTTT. Translating gives CASSPATDTQYF. The entire variable domain, with the rest obtained from reference TRBV18 and TRBJ2-3, is as follows: NAGVMQNPRHLVRRRGQEARLRCSPMKGHSHVYWYRQLPEEGLKFMVYLQKENIIDESGMPKERFSAEFPKEGPSILRIQQVVRGDSAAYFCASSPATDTQYFGPGTRLTVL.

The V call is TRBV28, the J call TRBJ1-2, with no clear D. CDR1 is MDHEN and CDR2 is SYDVKM in the germline V gene. The CDR3 runs 12 residues. Trimming took 8 bases from V and 4 from J, leaving 11 bases between them. Here the CDR3 DNA reads TGTGCCAGCGGAAGGCAGACCTATGGCTACACCTTC. Protein sequence: CASGRQTYGYTF.

The chain employs TRBV15 and TRBJ1-4; 7 nucleotides align to TRBD1. Germline V lookup: CDR1 LNHNV, CDR2 YYDKDF (reference sequence). After removal of 0 bases from V and 4 bases from J, the junction contained 2 bases not matched to a gene. This CDR3 is 15 amino acids long. The CDR3, as DNA: TGTGCCACCAGCAGAGATAGGGACAGTAATGAAAAACTGTTTTTT. Translation gives CATSRDRDSNEKLFF.

In this sample, this clone turned up once. The rearrangement joins TRBV19 to TRBJ2-1; 9 bases are shared with TRBD2. Per the germline V gene, CDR1 is LNHDA and CDR2 is SQIVND (reference sequence). The CDR3 consists of 12 residues. Trimming removed 4 bases from V and 15 bases from J; junction bases left unmatched: 7. CDR3 in DNA: TGTGCCAGTAGTACCTTAGCGGGAGACCTGTTCTTC. It is translated as CASSTLAGDLFF.

This clone was observed a single time. The rearrangement uses TRBV5-1 and TRBJ1-6; D uncertain. CDR3 length equals 15 residues. Germline assignment: CDR1 SGHRS and CDR2 YFSETQ. Deletions cut 0 bases from V and 6 bases from J, with 10 bases between. CDR3: CASSLDGSSNSPLHF. CDR3 DNA sequence: TGCGCCAGCAGCTTGGATGGCAGTTCTAATTCACCCCTCCACTTT.

The chain has TRBV11-2 and TRBJ2-7; D call uncertain. Trimming left V 5 bases short and J 6 bases short, with 11 bases between. The CDR3 has 12 amino acids. The germline gives CDR1 SGHAT, CDR2 FQNNGV. The chain's CDR3 is CASSPGFSEQYF. The CDR3 DNA reads TGTGCCAGCAGCCCCGGTTTCAGCGAGCAGTACTTC.

Note on this clone: The sample carries other DNA sequences with the same CDR3. The chain recombines TRBV6-5 with TRBJ2-5, with 10 bases aligning to TRBD1. The ends lost 9 bases at V and 4 bases at J; junction bases unmatched: 2. The CDR3 is 12 amino acids. CDR1 MNHEY and CDR2 SVGAGI come from the germline V gene. The CDR3 coding sequence is TGTGCCAGTGGGGACAGGGGAGAGACCCAGTACTTC. This sequence encodes CASGDRGETQYF.

The sample holds one count of this clone. The J gene is TRBJ2-7, the V gene TRBV5-1; the match to TRBD2 covers 13 bases. Per germline, CDR1 SGHRS and CDR2 YFSETQ. The CDR3 has 15 amino acids. J lost 3 bases, V lost 4 bases, and 4 bases had no gene match. The CDR3, as DNA: TGCGCCAGCAGCACCGGGACTAGCGGGAACTACGAGCAGTACTTC. The encoded protein is CASSTGTSGNYEQYF.

The rearrangement joins TRBV19 to TRBJ1-2; TRBD1 matches 7 bases. The CDR3 has 14 residues. The germline CDR1 and CDR2 sequences are LNHDA and SQIVND (reference sequence). With 6 bases clipped from V and 2 bases from J, the junction kept 6 bases outside the gene matches. In nucleotides, the CDR3 is TGTGCCAGTAGCCGGGACAGCCAAAACTATGGCTACACCTTC. Protein product: CASSRDSQNYGYTF.

The chain joins TRBV9 to TRBJ2-1; 10 bases fit TRBD2. With 0 bases clipped from V and 0 bases from J, the junction kept 15 bases outside the gene matches. Looked up from germline, CDR1 is SGDLS and CDR2 is YYNGEE. This CDR3 spans 21 amino acids. The CDR3 DNA is TGTGCCAGCAGCGTAGCTACGTGGACTAGCGGTCAAACAAGCTCCTACAATGAGCAGTTCTTC. Amino acids: CASSVATWTSGQTSSYNEQFF.

The chain carries TRBV5-1 and TRBJ1-1, with TRBD1 matching over 9 bases. Trimming removed 2 bases from V and 3 bases from J; junction bases left unmatched: 5. Looked up from germline, CDR1 is SGHRS and CDR2 is YFSETQ. This CDR3 comprises 15 residues. The CDR3, as DNA: TGCGCCAGCAGCTTTAAGGGACAGGGAGACACTGAAGCTTTCTTT. Translation: CASSFKGQGDTEAFF. Filled out from reference TRBV5-1 and TRBJ1-1, the complete variable domain reads KAGVTQTPRYLIKTRGQQVTLSCSPISGHRSVSWYQQTPGQGLQFLFEYFSETQRNKGNFPGRFSGRQFSNSRSEMNVSTLELGDSALYLCASSFKGQGDTEAFFGQGTRLTVV.

V is TRBV30 and J is TRBJ2-4; TRBD2 matches at 9 bases. Germline lookup yields CDR1 GTSNPN and CDR2 SVGIG (reference sequence). Trimming took 0 bases from V and 3 from J; bases not matched to a gene: 18. The CDR3 is 20 amino acids. The CDR3 is CAWSVPRLKIAGVVKNIQYF. The CDR3 nucleotides read TGTGCCTGGAGTGTACCGAGGCTAAAGATAGCGGGAGTCGTCAAAAACATTCAGTACTTC. The variable domain in full, with the rest retrieved from reference TRBV30 and TRBJ2-4, is SQTIHQWPATLVQPVGSPLSLECTVEGTSNPNLYWYRQAAGRGLQLLFYSVGIGQISSEVPQNLSASRPQDRQFILSSKKLLLSDSGFYLCAWSVPRLKIAGVVKNIQYFGAGTRLSVL.

The gene calls are TRBV6-1 and TRBJ2-5; a weak D match, TRBD2 (5 bases). CDR3 size: 14 residues. The V gene lost 6 bases and the J gene lost 1 base, with 12 bases spanning the gap. Looked up from germline, CDR1 is MNHNS and CDR2 is SASEGT. The CDR3 DNA reads TGTGCCAGCAGCCTTGGACTGATCCAAGAGACCCAGTACTTC. Translating gives CASSLGLIQETQYF.

This clone was detected only once. The rearrangement uses TRBV18 and TRBJ2-3; 12 bases map to TRBD2. CDR1 is KGHSH, CDR2 LQKENI, per germline. Unmatched junction bases numbered 5, after V lost 4 bases and J lost 6 bases. The CDR3 spans 15 residues. The DNA for the CDR3 is TGTGCCAGCTCACGCCTTGGGACTAGCGGGGATACGCAGTATTTT. Its translation: CASSRLGTSGDTQYF.

This clone has a handful of counts. The chain employs TRBV30 and TRBJ2-7; no firm D call. This CDR3 comprises 11 residues. Germline V CDR1 and CDR2: GTSNPN, SVGIG (reference sequence). V lost 2 bases and J 1 base, leaving 3 bases between the germline ends. CDR3: CAWSSSYEQYF. CDR3 coding DNA: TGTGCCTGGAGTTCGTCCTACGAGCAGTACTTC.